The next 8 T cell receptor beta chains were all read from a single sample in a study of blood T cell repertoires in COVID-19. Sequenced by immunoSEQ multiplex PCR; TCRdb stores in-frame clones only, minus some. The data contain 120,000 or so clones, around nine tenths of them singletons. Material for sequencing was peripheral blood. The receptors come from a human donor in a cohort sampled during active COVID-19.

The chain joins TRBV3-1 (or the pseudogene TRBV3-2) to TRBJ1-6; D may be TRBD1 (5 bases). Trimming cost V 0 bases and J 13 bases, with 16 bases left between them. The V gene's germline CDR1 is LGHDT and CDR2 YNNKEL (reference sequence). CDR3 length: 15 residues. CDR3 sequence reads: CASSQDAGGSTPLHF. The CDR3 nucleotides read TGTGCCAGCAGCCAAGACGCGGGGGGTTCGACTCCCCTCCACTTT.

This chain joins TRBV18 and TRBJ2-5, with 8 bases identical to TRBD2. The trim removed 4 bases at V and 2 bases at J, leaving 6 bases unmatched. The CDR3 has 15 residues. Germline V CDR1 and CDR2: KGHSH, LQKENI. CDR3 loop: CASSRGLASQETQYF. In DNA, the CDR3 is TGTGCCAGCTCACGTGGACTAGCATCTCAAGAGACCCAGTACTTC.

This clone was counted a single time. J is TRBJ2-3 and V is TRBV24-1; TRBD2 might be the D (5 bases). The germline V gene encodes CDR1 KGHDR and CDR2 SFDVKD. CDR3 length: 16 amino acids. V lost 1 base, J lost 0 bases, and 10 bases lay in between. CDR3 sequence: CATSDFSVSSTDTQYF. The DNA of the CDR3 is TGTGCCACCAGTGATTTTAGCGTGTCTAGCACAGATACGCAGTATTTT.

CDR3 in DNA: TGTGCCAGCAGTGACTCAGTCGGCGGTTCACCCCTCCACTTT. It yields the protein CASSDSVGGSPLHF. The chain carries TRBV6-4 and TRBJ1-6; D is uncertain. Germline assignment: CDR1 MRHNA and CDR2 SNTAGT. V lost 0 bases, J lost 9 bases, and 9 bases lay in between. This CDR3 spans 14 amino acids.

The rearrangement joins TRBV5-1 to TRBJ2-1; 9 bases are a match to TRBD1. Germline V gives CDR1 SGHRS, CDR2 YFSETQ. V lost 3 bases to trimming and J lost 15 bases; unmatched junction nucleotides: 10. The length of the CDR3 is 13 residues. The CDR3 here is CASSSWRDRESFF. The CDR3 DNA sequence: TGCGCCAGCAGCTCATGGCGGGACAGGGAGTCGTTCTTC.

This chain links TRBV6-5 with TRBJ1-4; D is ambiguous. Trimming shortened V by 6 bases and J by 4 bases, and 12 bases separated the two germline ends. Germline V gene data show CDR1 as MNHEY and CDR2 as SVGAGI. The CDR3 has 14 residues. CDR3 amino acids: CASRWAPDNEKLFF. Here the CDR3 DNA reads TGTGCCAGCAGGTGGGCGCCCGATAATGAAAAACTGTTTTTT.

The chain links TRBV20-1 to TRBJ2-1, with TRBD1 identical over 7 bases. Germline loops: CDR1 DFQATT, CDR2 SNEGSKA (reference sequence). This CDR3 spans 12 amino acids. Losses at the gene ends were 3 bases for V and 8 bases for J; bases not matched to a gene: 4. Written as DNA, the CDR3 is TGCAGTGCTAGTTACAGGGGATATGAGCAGTTCTTC. Amino acids: CSASYRGYEQFF.

The chain recombines TRBV3-1 (or the pseudogene TRBV3-2) with TRBJ2-7; possibly TRBD2 for D (5 bases). Deletions cut 1 base from V and 6 bases from J, with 7 bases between. The CDR3 is 12 amino acids. Per the germline V gene, CDR1 is LGHDT and CDR2 is YNNKEL (reference sequence). CDR3 sequence (DNA): TGTGCCAGCAGCCAAGCGGGGTTCGAGCAGTACTTC. Translation gives CASSQAGFEQYF.